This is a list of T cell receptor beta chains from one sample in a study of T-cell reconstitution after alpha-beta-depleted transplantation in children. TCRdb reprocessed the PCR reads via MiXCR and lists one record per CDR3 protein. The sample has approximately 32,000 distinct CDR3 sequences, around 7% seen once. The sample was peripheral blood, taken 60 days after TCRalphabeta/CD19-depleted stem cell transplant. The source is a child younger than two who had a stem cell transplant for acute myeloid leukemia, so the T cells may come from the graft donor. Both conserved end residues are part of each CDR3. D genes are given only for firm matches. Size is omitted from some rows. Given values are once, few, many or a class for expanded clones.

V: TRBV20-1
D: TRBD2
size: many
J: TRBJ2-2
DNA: TGCAGTGCTAGAATAGCGGGGGACACCGGGGAGCTGTTTTTT
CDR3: CSARIAGDTGELFF

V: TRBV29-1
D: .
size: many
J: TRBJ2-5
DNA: TGCAGCGTTGGGGGACGGCCTCTGGGGGCCCAGTACTTC
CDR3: CSVGGRPLGAQYF

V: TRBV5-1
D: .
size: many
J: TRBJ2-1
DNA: TGCGCCAGCAGCTTGGCCCCGGGGGCGCATGAGCAGTTCTTC
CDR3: CASSLAPGAHEQFF

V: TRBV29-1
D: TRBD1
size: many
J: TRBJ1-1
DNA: TGCAGCGTTGCCCCCGGGACAGGGGGCCACACTGAAGCTTTCTTT
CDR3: CSVAPGTGGHTEAFF

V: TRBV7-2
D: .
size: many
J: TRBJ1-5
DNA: TGTGCCAGCAGCTTGGACGGGACCCGCAATCAGCCCCAGCATTTT
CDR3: CASSLDGTRNQPQHF

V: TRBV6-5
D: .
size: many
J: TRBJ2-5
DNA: TGTGCCAGCAGTTACTCGGAAGTGGAGACCCAGTACTTC
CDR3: CASSYSEVETQYF

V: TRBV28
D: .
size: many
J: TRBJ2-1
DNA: TGTGCCAGCAGTTTACCGCTTTGGGGGGTCGGTACAGAGAATGAGCAGTTCTTC
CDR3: CASSLPLWGVGTENEQFF

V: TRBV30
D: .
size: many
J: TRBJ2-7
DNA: TGTGCCTGGAGTGAGAGATACGAGCAGTACTTC
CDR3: CAWSERYEQYF

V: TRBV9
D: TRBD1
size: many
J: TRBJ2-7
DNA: TGTGCCAGCAGCCCACGGACAGGTTACGAGCAGTACTTC
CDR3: CASSPRTGYEQYF

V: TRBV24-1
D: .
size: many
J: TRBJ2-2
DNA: TGTGCCACCAGTGATTTGCTGGGCGGGGAGCTGTTTTTT
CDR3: CATSDLLGGELFF

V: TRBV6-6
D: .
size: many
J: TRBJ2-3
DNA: TGTGCCAGCAGTTACCTTAAGACCGATACGCAGTATTTT
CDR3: CASSYLKTDTQYF

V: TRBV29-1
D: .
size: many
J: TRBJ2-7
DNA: TGCAGCGTTGAAGACCGAGAGTACGAGCAGTACTTC
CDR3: CSVEDREYEQYF

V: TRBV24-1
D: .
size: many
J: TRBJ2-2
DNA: TGTGCCACCAGTGATTTGATCCCAAGAGGGTTGGAGAACACCGGGGAGCTGTTTTTT
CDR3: CATSDLIPRGLENTGELFF

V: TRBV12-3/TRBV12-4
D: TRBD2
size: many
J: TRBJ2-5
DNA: TGTGCCAGCAGTCAACTATGGGGAGGGTCGGAGGAGACCCAGTACTTC
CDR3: CASSQLWGGSEETQYF

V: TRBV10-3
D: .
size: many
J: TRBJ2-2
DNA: TGTGCCATCAGTGAGTCGGGACAACACGGGGAGCTGTTTTTT
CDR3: CAISESGQHGELFF

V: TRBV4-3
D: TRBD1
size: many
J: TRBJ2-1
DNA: TGCGCCAGCAGCCAAGAGGGGGACAGGGCCAATGAGCAGTTCTTC
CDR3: CASSQEGDRANEQFF

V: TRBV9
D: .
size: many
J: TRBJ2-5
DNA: TGTGCCAGCAGCCCGCTAGCACCAGAGACCCAGTACTTC
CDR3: CASSPLAPETQYF

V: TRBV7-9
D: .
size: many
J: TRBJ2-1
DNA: TGTGCCAGCAGCGTCCGGACAGTACCGTATGAGCAGTTCTTC
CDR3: CASSVRTVPYEQFF

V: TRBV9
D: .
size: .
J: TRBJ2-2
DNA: TGTGCCAGCAGCCCATGGGATAACACCGGGGAGCTGTTTTTT
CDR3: CASSPWDNTGELFF

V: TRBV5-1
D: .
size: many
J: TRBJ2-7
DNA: TGCGCCAGCAGCAGCCGCCTCTCCTACGAGCAGTACTTC
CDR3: CASSSRLSYEQYF

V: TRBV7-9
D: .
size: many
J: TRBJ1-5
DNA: TGTGCCAGCAGCTTGGTGGACAAGAATCAGCCCCAGCATTTT
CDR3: CASSLVDKNQPQHF

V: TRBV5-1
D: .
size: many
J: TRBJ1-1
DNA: TGCGCCAGCAGCTGGAGGTCGGGCACTGAAGCTTTCTTT
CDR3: CASSWRSGTEAFF

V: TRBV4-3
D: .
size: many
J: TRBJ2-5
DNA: TGCGCCAGCAGCCAAGATATCGGTGACGGGGAGACCCAGTACTTC
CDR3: CASSQDIGDGETQYF

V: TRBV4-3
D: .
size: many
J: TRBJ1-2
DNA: TGCGCCAGCAGCCCCCACGCGTCTGCTAACTATGGCTACACCTTC
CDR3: CASSPHASANYGYTF

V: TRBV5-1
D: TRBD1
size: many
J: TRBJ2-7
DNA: TGCGCCAGCTCCGAGGACAGGGGGTTCTACGAGCAGTACTTC
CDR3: CASSEDRGFYEQYF

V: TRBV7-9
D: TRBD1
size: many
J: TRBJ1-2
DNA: TGTGCCAGCAGCTTAACAGGGGCTAACTATGGCTACACCTTC
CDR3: CASSLTGANYGYTF

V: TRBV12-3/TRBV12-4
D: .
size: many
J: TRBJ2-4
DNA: TGTGCCAGCAGTTTAAACCTGCAACCCGGGTCCAAAAACATTCAGTACTTC
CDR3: CASSLNLQPGSKNIQYF